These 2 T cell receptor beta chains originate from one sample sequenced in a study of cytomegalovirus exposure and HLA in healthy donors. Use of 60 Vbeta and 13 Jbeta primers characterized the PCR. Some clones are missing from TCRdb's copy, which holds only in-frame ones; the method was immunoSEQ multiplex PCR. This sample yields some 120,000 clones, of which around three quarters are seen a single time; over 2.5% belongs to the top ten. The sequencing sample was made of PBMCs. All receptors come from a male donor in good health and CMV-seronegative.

The DNA of the CDR3 is TGTGCCAGCAGCTTGGTACAGGCCCCCCCAGAGACCCAGTACTTC. Amino acid sequence: CASSLVQAPPETQYF. The V call is TRBV5-6, the J call TRBJ2-5, with D possibly being TRBD1 (5 bases). Between the trimmed V and J ends, which lost 0 bases and 4 bases, there was a span of 13 bases. The germline CDR1 and CDR2 sequences are SGHDT and YYEEEE. The CDR3 is made up of 15 amino acids.

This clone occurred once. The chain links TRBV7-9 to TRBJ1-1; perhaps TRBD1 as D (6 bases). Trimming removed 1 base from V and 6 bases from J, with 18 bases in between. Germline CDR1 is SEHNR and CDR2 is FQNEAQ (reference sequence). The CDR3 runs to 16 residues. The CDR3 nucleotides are TGTGCCAGCAGCTTAGAACAGGGCGCTTTTTCCGCTGAAGCTTTCTTT. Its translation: CASSLEQGAFSAEAFF.